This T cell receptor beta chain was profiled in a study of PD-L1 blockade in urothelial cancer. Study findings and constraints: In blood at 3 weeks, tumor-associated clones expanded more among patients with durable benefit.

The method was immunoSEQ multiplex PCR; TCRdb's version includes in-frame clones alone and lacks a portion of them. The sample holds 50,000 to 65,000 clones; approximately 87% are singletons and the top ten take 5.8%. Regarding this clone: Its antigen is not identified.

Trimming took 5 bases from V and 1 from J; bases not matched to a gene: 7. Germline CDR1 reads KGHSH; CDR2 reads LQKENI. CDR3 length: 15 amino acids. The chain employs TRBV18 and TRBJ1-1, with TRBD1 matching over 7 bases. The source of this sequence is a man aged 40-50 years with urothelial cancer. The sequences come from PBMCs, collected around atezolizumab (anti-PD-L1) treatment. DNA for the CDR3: TGTGCCAGCTCAACTAGACAGGGTTCGAACACTGAAGCTTTCTTT. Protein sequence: CASSTRQGSNTEAFF.